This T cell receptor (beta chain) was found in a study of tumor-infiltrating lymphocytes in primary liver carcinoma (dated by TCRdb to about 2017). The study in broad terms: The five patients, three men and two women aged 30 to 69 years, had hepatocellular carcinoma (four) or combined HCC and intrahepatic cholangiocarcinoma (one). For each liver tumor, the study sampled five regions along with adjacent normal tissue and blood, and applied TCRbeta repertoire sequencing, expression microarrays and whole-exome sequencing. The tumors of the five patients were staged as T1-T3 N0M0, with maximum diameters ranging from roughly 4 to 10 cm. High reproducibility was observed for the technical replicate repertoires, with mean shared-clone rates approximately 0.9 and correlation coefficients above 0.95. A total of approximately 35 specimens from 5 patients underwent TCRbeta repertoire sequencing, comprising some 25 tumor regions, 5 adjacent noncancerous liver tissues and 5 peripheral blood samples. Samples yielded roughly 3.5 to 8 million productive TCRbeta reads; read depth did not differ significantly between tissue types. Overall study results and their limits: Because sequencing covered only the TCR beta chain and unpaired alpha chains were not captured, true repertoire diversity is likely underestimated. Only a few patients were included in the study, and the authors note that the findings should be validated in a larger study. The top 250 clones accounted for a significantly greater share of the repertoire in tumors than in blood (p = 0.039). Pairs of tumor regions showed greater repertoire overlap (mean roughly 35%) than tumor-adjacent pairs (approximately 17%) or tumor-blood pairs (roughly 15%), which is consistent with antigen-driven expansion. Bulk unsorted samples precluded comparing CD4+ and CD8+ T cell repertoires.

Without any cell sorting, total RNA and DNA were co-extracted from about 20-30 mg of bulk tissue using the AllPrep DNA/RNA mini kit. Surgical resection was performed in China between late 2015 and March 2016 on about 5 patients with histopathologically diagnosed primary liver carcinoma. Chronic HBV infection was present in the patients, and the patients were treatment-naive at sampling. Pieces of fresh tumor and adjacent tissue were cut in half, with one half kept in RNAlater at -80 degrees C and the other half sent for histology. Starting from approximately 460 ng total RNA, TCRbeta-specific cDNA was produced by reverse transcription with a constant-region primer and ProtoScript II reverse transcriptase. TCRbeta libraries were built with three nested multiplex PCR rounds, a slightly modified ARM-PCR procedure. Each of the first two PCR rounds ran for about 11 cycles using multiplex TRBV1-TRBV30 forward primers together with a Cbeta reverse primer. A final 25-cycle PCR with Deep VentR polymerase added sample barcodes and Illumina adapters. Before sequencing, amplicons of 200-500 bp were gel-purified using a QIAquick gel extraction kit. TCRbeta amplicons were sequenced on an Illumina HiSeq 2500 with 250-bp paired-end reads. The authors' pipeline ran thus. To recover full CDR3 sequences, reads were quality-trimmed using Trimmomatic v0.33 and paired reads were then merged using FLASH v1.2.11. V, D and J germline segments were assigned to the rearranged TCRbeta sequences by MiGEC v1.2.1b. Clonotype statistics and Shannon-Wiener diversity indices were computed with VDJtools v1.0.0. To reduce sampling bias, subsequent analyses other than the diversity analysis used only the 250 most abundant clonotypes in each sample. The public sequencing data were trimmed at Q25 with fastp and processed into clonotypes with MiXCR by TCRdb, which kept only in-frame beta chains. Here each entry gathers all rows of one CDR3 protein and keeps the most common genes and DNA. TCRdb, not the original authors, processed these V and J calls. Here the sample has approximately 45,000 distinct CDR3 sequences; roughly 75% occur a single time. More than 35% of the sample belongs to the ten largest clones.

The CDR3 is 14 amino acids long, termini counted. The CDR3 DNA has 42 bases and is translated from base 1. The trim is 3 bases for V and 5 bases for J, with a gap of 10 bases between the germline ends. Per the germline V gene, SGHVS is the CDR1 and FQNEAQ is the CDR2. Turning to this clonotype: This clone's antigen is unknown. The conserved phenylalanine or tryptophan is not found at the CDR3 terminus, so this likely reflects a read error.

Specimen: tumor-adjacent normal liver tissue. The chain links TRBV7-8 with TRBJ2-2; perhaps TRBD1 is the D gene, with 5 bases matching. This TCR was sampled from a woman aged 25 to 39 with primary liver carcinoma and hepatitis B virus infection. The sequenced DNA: TGTGCCAGCAGCTTGGGGCTCCCAACCGGGGAGCTGTTTGTT. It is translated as CASSLGLPTGELFV.